These T cell receptor beta chains were read from a single sample in a study of CD8 T cells in Susac syndrome. TCRdb reanalysed the immunoSEQ multiplex PCR reads using MiXCR and keeps one entry per CDR3 protein. The sample has 150,000 to 200,000 distinct CDR3 sequences; approximately 93% are singletons. The sequenced sample was CD4+ T cells from PBMCs. Receptor source: a human donor in good health. CDR3s include the opening cysteine and the closing phenylalanine or tryptophan. For some rows the clone size is stated as once, few or many, or as a class when expanded; others skip it.

V: TRBV6-1; J: TRBJ1-2; size: few; CDR3: CASSGGGTVNYEGYTF
V: TRBV5-1; J: TRBJ2-5; size: -; CDR3: CASSLGPRRQETQYF
V: TRBV7-2; J: TRBJ1-1; size: -; CDR3: CASSYRVGTEAFF
V: TRBV12-3/TRBV12-4; J: TRBJ2-7; size: -; CDR3: CASSRGLLEVPEQYF
V: TRBV7-8; J: TRBJ1-5; size: -; CDR3: CASSVDRGGPQHF
V: TRBV30; J: TRBJ1-2; size: few; CDR3: CASSPGNYGYTF
V: TRBV5-1; J: TRBJ1-6; size: -; CDR3: CASSRDRGSYNSPLHF
V: TRBV12-3/TRBV12-4; J: TRBJ1-5; size: -; CDR3: CASSPFGQVLNQPQHF
V: TRBV6-5; J: TRBJ1-2; size: -; CDR3: CASTTGNGYTF
V: TRBV15; J: TRBJ1-1; size: once; CDR3: CATSTETGAPTEAFF
V: TRBV7-9; J: TRBJ2-7; size: -; CDR3: CASSPLSGIGYEQYF
V: TRBV9; J: TRBJ2-6; size: -; CDR3: CASGQGSGANVLTF
V: TRBV28; J: TRBJ1-5; size: -; CDR3: CATVDGDQPQHF
V: TRBV3-1; J: TRBJ1-1; size: -; CDR3: CASSQAGREAFF
V: TRBV28; J: TRBJ1-1; size: -; CDR3: CASSLQGVQAEAFF
V: TRBV7-2; J: TRBJ2-1; size: -; CDR3: CASSFGLDNEQFF
V: TRBV28; J: TRBJ2-1; size: -; CDR3: CASSLKRLVGNEQFF
V: TRBV3-1; J: TRBJ1-6; size: -; CDR3: CASSQKTGSHGPLHF
V: TRBV2; J: TRBJ2-7; size: -; CDR3: CASQNYEQYF
V: TRBV7-9; J: TRBJ2-1; size: -; CDR3: CASSLDGGRTNEQFF
V: TRBV12-3/TRBV12-4; J: TRBJ1-1; size: once; CDR3: CASSFYRGTEAFF
V: TRBV27; J: TRBJ2-5; size: -; CDR3: CASSLAWRYKETQYF
V: TRBV4-1; J: TRBJ2-7; size: -; CDR3: CASSQAGKGYEQYF
V: TRBV20-1; J: TRBJ1-2; size: -; CDR3: CSALRGRTYGYTF
V: TRBV6-6; J: TRBJ2-3; size: -; CDR3: CASSRPGGGRDTQYF
V: TRBV29-1; J: TRBJ1-5; size: -; CDR3: CSVGPGANQPQHF
V: TRBV5-1; J: TRBJ2-1; size: -; CDR3: CASSLTGGQFF
V: TRBV6-5; J: TRBJ2-7; size: -; CDR3: CASRTPTGAAYEQYF
V: TRBV28; J: TRBJ1-6; size: -; CDR3: CASSLWQSPLHF
V: TRBV19; J: TRBJ1-2; size: -; CDR3: CASSIGGTHGYTF
V: TRBV6-5; J: TRBJ2-7; size: -; CDR3: CASSAVNSYEQYF
V: TRBV6-5; J: TRBJ1-6; size: -; CDR3: CASSRDSSQGALHF
V: TRBV6-2/TRBV6-3; J: TRBJ2-5; size: -; CDR3: CASKETAEETQYF
V: TRBV7-9; J: TRBJ1-4; size: -; CDR3: CASAGAANEKLFF
V: TRBV4-3; J: TRBJ1-1; size: -; CDR3: CASSTTSFTEAFF
V: TRBV20-1; J: TRBJ2-6; size: -; CDR3: CSARGTSGANVLTF
V: TRBV5-1; J: TRBJ2-1; size: once; CDR3: CASSLTSGSYNEQFF
V: TRBV6-2/TRBV6-3; J: TRBJ2-3; size: few; CDR3: CASSLSRSTDTQYF
V: TRBV19; J: TRBJ1-5; size: -; CDR3: CASSMGDSFNQPQHF
V: TRBV9; J: TRBJ1-1; size: -; CDR3: CASSSEISSGVAFF
V: TRBV30; J: TRBJ2-2; size: -; CDR3: CAWSVLVGVGELFF
V: TRBV4-1; J: TRBJ2-5; size: -; CDR3: CASSQWAGETQYF
V: TRBV7-2; J: TRBJ2-5; size: -; CDR3: CASSQGRQQETQYF
V: TRBV5-1; J: TRBJ1-2; size: -; CDR3: CASSLGDSNYGYTF
V: TRBV4-1; J: TRBJ2-1; size: -; CDR3: CASSLLVSGAYNEQFF
V: TRBV6-5; J: TRBJ2-3; size: -; CDR3: CASSFQGSADTQYF
V: TRBV5-1; J: TRBJ1-5; size: -; CDR3: CASSLGGINQPQHF
V: TRBV20-1; J: TRBJ1-6; size: -; CDR3: CSAARGGDSYNSPLHF
V: TRBV5-1; J: TRBJ1-6; size: -; CDR3: CASSPGEGALYSPLHF
V: TRBV7-2; J: TRBJ2-4; size: -; CDR3: CASSPRGLLAKNIQYF
V: TRBV7-9; J: TRBJ1-1; size: -; CDR3: CASSLEGGHKAFF
V: TRBV7-9; J: TRBJ1-2; size: -; CDR3: CASSLAGQNYGYTF
V: TRBV19; J: TRBJ1-6; size: once; CDR3: CASSISGQGHLKNSPLHF